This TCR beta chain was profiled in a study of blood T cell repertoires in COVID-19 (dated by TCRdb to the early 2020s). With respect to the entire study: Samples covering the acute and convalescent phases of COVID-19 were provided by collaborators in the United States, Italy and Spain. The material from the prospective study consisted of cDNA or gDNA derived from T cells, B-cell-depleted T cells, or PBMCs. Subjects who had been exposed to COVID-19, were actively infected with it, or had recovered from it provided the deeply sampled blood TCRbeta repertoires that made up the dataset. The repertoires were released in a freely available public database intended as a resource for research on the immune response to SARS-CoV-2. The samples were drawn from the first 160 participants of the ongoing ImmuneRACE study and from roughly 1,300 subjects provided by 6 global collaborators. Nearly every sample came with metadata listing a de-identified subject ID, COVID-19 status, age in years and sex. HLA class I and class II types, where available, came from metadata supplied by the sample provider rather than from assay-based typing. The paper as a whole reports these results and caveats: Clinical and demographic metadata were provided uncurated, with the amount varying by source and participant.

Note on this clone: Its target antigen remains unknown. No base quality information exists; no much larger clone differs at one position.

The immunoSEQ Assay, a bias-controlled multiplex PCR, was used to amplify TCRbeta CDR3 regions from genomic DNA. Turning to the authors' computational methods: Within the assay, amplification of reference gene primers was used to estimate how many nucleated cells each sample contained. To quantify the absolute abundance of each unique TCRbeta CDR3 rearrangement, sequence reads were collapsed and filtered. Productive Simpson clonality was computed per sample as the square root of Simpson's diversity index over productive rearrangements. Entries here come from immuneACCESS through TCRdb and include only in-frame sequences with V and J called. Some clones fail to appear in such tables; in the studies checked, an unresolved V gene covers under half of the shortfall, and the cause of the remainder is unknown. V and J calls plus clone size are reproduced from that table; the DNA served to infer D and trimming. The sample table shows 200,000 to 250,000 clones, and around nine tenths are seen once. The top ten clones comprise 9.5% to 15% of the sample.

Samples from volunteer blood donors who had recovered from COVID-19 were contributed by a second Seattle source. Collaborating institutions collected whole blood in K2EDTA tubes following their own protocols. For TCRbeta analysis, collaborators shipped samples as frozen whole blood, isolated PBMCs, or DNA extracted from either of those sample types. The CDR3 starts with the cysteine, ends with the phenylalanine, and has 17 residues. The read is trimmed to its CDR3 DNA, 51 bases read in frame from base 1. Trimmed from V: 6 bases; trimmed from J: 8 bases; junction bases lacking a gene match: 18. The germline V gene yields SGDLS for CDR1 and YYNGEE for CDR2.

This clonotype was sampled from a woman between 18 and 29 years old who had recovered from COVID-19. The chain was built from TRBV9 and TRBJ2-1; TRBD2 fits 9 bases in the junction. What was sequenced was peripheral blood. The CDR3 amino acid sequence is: CASTLYEKAGGGYEQFF. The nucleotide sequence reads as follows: TGTGCCAGCACCCTATACGAGAAAGCGGGAGGTGGCTATGAGCAGTTCTTC.